This T cell receptor (beta chain) was recorded in a study of response to subunit inactivated influenza vaccine. In TCRdb, the RT-PCR reads were re-called with MiXCR into one record per CDR3 protein. Among about half a million distinct CDR3 sequences listed, under 9% were seen once. Study-level findings and limits: The authors proposed limited new T cell recruitment per seasonal influenza vaccination.

The CDR3 spans 14 residues. The V segment lost 1 base and the J segment 2 bases; nucleotides outside the gene matches: 2. Per the germline V gene, CDR1 is SNHLY and CDR2 is FYNNEI. The table lists this clonotype with many counts. Its antigen is unidentified. The sequence came from a man aged 45-69 years who received an inactivated influenza vaccine. The rearrangement joins TRBV2 to TRBJ2-7; TRBD1 matches at 7 bases. Sequencing was performed on PBMCs from blood, taken less than 30 months after vaccination. The CDR3 DNA sequence: TGTGCCAGCAGTGAAGACAGGGGACCCTACGAGCAGTACTTC. It codes for CASSEDRGPYEQYF.